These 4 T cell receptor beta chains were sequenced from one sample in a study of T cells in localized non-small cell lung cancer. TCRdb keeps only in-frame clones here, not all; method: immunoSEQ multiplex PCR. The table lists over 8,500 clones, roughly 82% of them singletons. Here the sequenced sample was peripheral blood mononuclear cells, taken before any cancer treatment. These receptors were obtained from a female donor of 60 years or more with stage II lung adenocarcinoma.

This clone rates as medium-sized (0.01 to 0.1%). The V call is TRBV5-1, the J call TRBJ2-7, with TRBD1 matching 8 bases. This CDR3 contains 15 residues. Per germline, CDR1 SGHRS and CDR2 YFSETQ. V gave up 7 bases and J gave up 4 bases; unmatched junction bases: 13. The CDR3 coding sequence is TGCGCCAGCCGACGCACAGGGGGATCCCTATACGAGCAGTACTTC. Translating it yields CASRRTGGSLYEQYF.

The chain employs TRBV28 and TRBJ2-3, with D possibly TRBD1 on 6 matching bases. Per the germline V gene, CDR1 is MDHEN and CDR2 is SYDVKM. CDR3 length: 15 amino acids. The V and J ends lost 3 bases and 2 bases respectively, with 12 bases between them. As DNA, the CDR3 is TGTGCCAGCAGTTTCGTAGGGACAAACACAGATACGCAGTATTTT. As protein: CASSFVGTNTDTQYF.

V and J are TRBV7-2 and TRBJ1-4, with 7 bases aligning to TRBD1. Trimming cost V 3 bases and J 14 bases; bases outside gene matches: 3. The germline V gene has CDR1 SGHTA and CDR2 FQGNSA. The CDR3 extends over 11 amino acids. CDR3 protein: CASSLGQTLFF. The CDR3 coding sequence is TGTGCCAGCAGCTTGGGACAGACCCTGTTTTTT.

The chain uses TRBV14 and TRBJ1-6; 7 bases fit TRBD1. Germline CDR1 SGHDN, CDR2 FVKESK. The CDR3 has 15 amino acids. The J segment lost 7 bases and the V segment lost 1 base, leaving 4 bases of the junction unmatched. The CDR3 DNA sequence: TGTGCCAGCAGCCAAGGACAGGGATTGAATTCACCCCTCCACTTT. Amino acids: CASSQGQGLNSPLHF.